This T cell receptor (beta chain) emerged from a study of shared clonotypes between healthy human individuals. This clone has just one count. Its antigen is as yet unknown. This CDR3 spans 17 amino acids. Deletions cut 4 bases from V and 1 base from J, with 19 bases between. Germline V lookup: CDR1 SEHNR, CDR2 FQNEAQ (reference sequence). Study-level points and caveats: Naive subsets usually exceeded memory subsets in estimated richness.

TCRdb's table, derived via immunoSEQ multiplex PCR, lists solely in-frame clones and lacks some. The profile covers about 1 million clones, with about three quarters appearing a single time and 1.4% taken by the ten largest. Material: memory CD4+ T cells sorted from blood. Sample subset: CD45RA-negative fraction. The rearrangement links TRBV7-9 to TRBJ1-1; D gene ambiguous. This TCR came from a young man in good health. The CDR3 DNA reads TGTGCCAGCAGCTCATCGGGAGATCCGGGAGGGAACACTGAAGCTTTCTTT. It yields the protein CASSSSGDPGGNTEAFF.